The clone carrying this T cell receptor beta chain was seen only a few times. Its antigen is unknown. The data belong to a study of identical twins. TCRdb reanalysed the 5' RACE reads using MiXCR and keeps one entry per CDR3 protein. The data contain just over 500,000 distinct CDR3 sequences, 22% of them singletons. The CDR3 has 15 amino acids. Trimming removed 3 bases from V and 3 bases from J; junction bases left unmatched: 7. Study outcomes and limitations: Out-of-frame alpha sequences shared by twins showed excess low generation probability.

These data were likewise used in another study, on T cells expressing NK-cell markers. Per that study: HCMV seropositivity marked most of the eight sequenced donors; one was seronegative. Dominant NKG2C+ clonotypes were found to form about 1.0-8% of CD8+ T cells in 5 or 6 donors.

The rearrangement links TRBV12-3 or TRBV12-4 to TRBJ1-1; TRBD1 matches at 7 bases. Sample: CD4+ T cells sorted from blood. The sequence was collected from a woman younger than 30 in good health. The CDR3 protein is CASSLGGRGDTEAFF. CDR3 sequence (DNA): TGTGCCAGCAGTTTGGGGGGCAGGGGGGACACTGAAGCTTTCTTT.